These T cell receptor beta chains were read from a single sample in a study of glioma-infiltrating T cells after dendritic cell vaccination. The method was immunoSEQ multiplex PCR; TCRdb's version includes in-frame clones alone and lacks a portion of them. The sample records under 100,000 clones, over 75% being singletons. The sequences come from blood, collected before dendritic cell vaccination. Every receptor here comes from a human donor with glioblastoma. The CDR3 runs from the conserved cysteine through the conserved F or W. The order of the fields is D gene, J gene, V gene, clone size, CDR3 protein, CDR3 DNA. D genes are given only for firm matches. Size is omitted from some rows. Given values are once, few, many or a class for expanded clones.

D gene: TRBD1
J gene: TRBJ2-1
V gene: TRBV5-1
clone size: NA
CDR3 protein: CASTHLDRAGNEQFF
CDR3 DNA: TGCGCCAGCACCCATCTGGACAGGGCGGGGAATGAGCAGTTCTTC

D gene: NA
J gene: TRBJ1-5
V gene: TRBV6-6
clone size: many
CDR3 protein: CASRVGRGNQPQHF
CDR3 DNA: TGTGCCAGCAGAGTGGGGAGAGGCAATCAGCCCCAGCATTTT

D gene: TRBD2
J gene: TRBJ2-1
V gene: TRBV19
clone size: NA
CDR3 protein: CASSMTSGSRNEQFF
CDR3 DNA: TGTGCCAGTAGTATGACTAGCGGGAGTAGAAATGAGCAGTTCTTC

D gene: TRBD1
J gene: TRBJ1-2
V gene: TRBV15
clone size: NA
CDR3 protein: CATSEWTGPYGYTF
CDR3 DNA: TGTGCCACCAGCGAGTGGACAGGACCATATGGCTACACCTTC

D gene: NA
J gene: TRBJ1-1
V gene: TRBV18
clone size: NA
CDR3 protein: CASSNEGSEAFF
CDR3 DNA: TGTGCCAGCTCCAACGAGGGCTCTGAAGCTTTCTTT

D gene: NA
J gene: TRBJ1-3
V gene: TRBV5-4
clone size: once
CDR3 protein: CASSLAGGSGNTIHF
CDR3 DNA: TGTGCCAGCAGCTTGGCGGGGGGCTCTGGAAACACCATACATTTT

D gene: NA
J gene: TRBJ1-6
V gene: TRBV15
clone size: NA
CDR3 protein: CATSREARSSPLHF
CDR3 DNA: TGTGCCACCAGCAGAGAGGCAAGGAGTTCACCCCTCCACTTT

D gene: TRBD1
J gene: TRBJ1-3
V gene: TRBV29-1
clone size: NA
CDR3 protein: CSTNKRQGARDTIYF
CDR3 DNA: TGCAGCACGAACAAAAGACAGGGGGCAAGGGACACCATATATTTT

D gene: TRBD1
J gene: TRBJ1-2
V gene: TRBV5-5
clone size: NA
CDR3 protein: CASSSGDRDDGYTF
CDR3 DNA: TGTGCCAGCAGCTCTGGCGACAGGGATGATGGCTACACCTTC

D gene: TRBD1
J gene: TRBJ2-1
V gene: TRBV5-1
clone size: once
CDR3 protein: CASSLEQGAKGEQFF
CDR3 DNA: TGCGCCAGCAGCTTGGAGCAGGGGGCGAAAGGTGAGCAGTTCTTC

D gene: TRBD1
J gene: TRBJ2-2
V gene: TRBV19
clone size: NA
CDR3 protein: CASSSQTGAGGELFF
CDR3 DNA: TGTGCCAGTAGTTCCCAGACAGGGGCCGGCGGGGAGCTGTTTTTT

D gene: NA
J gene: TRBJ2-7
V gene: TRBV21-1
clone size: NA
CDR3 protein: CASSPRGGADHYEQYF
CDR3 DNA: TGTGCCAGCAGCCCTCGAGGTGGGGCGGACCATTACGAGCAGTACTTC

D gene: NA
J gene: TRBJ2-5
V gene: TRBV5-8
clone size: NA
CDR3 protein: CASSPRQAPVEQYF
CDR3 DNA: TGTGCCAGCAGTCCGCGACAGGCCCCTGTGGAGCAGTACTTC

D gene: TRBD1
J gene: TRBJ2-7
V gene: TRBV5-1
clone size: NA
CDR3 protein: CASSPGQGPYEQYF
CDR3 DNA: TGCGCCAGCAGCCCAGGACAGGGCCCTTACGAGCAGTACTTC

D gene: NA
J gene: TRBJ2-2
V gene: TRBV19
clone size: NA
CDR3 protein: CASSIRWGGNTGELFF
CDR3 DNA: TGTGCCAGTAGTATAAGATGGGGAGGAAACACCGGGGAGCTGTTTTTT

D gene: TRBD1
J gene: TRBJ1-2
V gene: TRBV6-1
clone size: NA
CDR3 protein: CASRGTGDFYGYTF
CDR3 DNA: TGTGCCAGCCGCGGGACAGGGGACTTCTATGGCTACACCTTC

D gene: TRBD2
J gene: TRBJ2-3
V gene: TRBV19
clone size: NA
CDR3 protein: CASQAGGWRGTQYF
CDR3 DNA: TGTGCCAGTCAAGCGGGGGGATGGCGGGGTACGCAGTATTTT

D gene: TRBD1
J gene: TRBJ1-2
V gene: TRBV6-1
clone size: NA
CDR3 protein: CASSIGQAANYGYTF
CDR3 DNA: TGTGCCAGCAGCATAGGACAGGCTGCTAACTATGGCTACACCTTC

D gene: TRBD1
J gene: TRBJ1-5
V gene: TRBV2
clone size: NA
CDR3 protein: CASSENRGRYQPQHF
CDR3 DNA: TGTGCCAGCAGTGAGAACAGGGGCCGGTACCAGCCCCAGCATTTT

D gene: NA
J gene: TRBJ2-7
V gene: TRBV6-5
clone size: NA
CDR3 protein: CASSYSAGARSYEQYF
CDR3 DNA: TGTGCCAGCAGTTACAGTGCGGGGGCCCGATCCTACGAGCAGTACTTC

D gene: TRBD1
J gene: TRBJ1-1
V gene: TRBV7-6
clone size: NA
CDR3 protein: CASSPAAGGRSEAFF
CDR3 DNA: TGTGCCAGCAGCCCGGCTGCAGGGGGTAGATCTGAAGCTTTCTTT

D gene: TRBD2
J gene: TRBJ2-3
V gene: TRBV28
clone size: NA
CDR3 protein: CASSLPGRSTDTQYF
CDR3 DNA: TGTGCCAGCAGCCTCCCCGGGAGGAGCACAGATACGCAGTATTTT

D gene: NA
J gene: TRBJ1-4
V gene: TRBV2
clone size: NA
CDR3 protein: CASRQTNEKLFF
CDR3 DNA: TGTGCCAGCCGACAAACTAATGAAAAACTGTTTTTT

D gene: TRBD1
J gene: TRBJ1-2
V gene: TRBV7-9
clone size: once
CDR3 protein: CASRESTGGDYGYTF
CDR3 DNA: TGTGCCAGCAGAGAATCGACAGGGGGAGACTATGGCTACACCTTC

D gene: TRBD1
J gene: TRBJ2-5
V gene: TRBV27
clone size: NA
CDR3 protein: CASSSLDPGTGALIQETQYF
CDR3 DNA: TGTGCCAGCAGTTCACTCGACCCCGGGACAGGGGCCCTCATCCAAGAGACCCAGTACTTC

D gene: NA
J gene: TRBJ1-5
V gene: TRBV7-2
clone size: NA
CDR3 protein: CASSFPPTQPQHF
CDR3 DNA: TGTGCCAGCAGCTTCCCCCCTACTCAGCCCCAGCATTTT

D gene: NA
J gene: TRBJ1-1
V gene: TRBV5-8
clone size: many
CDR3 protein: CASSLVGSGTEAFF
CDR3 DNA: TGTGCCAGCAGCTTGGTCGGGTCGGGCACTGAAGCTTTCTTT

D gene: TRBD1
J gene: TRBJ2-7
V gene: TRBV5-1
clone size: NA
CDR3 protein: CASSMGTGGQSEQYF
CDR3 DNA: TGCGCCAGCAGCATGGGCACAGGGGGCCAGAGCGAGCAGTACTTC

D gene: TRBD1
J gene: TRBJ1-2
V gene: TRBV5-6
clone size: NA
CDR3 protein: CASSPQGVSYTF
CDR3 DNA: TGTGCCAGCAGCCCACAGGGGGTGAGCTACACCTTC

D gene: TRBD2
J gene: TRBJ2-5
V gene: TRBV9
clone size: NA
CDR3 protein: CASSVARRREEPETQYF
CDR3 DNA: TGTGCCAGCAGCGTAGCTAGAAGACGGGAGGAACCAGAGACCCAGTACTTC

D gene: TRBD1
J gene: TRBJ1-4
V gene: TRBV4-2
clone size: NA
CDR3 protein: CASSQDLGTATEKLFF
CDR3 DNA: TGTGCCAGCAGCCAAGATTTAGGGACAGCCACGGAAAAACTGTTTTTT

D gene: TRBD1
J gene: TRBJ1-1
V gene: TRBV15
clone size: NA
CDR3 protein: CATSRDRQGQGTSTEAFF
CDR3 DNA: TGTGCCACCAGCAGAGACCGACAGGGACAGGGGACGAGTACTGAAGCTTTCTTT

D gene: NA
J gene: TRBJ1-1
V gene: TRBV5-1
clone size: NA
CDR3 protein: CASSLGESLNTEAFF
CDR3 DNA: TGCGCCAGCAGCTTGGGTGAGAGTCTCAACACTGAAGCTTTCTTT